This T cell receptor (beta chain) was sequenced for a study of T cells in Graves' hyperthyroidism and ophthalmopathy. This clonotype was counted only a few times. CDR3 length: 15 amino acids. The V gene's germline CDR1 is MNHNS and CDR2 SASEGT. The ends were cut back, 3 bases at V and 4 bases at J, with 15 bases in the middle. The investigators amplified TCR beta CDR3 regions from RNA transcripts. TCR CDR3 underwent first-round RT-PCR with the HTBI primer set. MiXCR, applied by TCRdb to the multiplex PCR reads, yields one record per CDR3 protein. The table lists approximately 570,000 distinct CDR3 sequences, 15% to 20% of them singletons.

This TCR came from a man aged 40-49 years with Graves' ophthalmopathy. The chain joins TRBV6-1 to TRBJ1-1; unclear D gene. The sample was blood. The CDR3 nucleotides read TGTGCCAGCAGTGACATGACCGTCCCGCGCACTGAAGCTTTCTTT. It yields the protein CASSDMTVPRTEAFF.